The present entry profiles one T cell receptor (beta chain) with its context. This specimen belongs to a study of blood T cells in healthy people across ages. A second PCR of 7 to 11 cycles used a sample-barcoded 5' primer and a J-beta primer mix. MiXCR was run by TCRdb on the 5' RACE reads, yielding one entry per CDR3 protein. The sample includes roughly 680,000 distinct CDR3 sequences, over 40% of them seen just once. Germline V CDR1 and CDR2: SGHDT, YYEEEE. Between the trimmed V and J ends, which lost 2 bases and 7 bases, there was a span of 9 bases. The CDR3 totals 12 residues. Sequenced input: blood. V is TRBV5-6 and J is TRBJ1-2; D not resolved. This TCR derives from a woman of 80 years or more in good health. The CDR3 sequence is CASSFGSGGYTF. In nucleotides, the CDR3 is TGTGCCAGCAGCTTTGGGTCCGGTGGCTACACCTTC.